The 19 T cell receptor beta chains reported below all come from one sample, sequenced in a study of blood T cells in healthy people across ages. Primers used in a second PCR of roughly 6 to 12 cycles were a sample-barcoded 5' primer and a J-beta primer mix. MiXCR, run by TCRdb on the 5' RACE reads, gives a single entry per CDR3 protein. The sample gives fewer than 2,000,000 distinct CDR3 sequences, about 32% of which show up once; 11% is in the top ten. Sequences were obtained from blood. The receptor set was obtained from a woman under 40 in good health.

V is TRBV6-6 and J is TRBJ2-1; 11 nucleotides align to TRBD1. The CDR3 runs 16 residues. The germline V gene encodes CDR1 MNHNY and CDR2 SVGAGI (reference sequence). Trimming took 6 bases from V and 1 from J; bases not matched to a gene: 5. The CDR3 DNA sequence: TGTGCCAGCAGCCCGGGACAGGGGGTTTCCTACAATGAGCAGTTCTTC. This encodes CASSPGQGVSYNEQFF.

The chain carries TRBV7-2 and TRBJ1-2, with 7 bases identical to TRBD1. CDR3 length equals 14 residues. Trimming removed 4 bases from V and 7 bases from J; junction bases left unmatched: 9. Germline CDR1 SGHTA, CDR2 FQGNSA. The chain's CDR3 is CASSSGQQGVGYTF. In DNA form, the CDR3 reads TGTGCCAGCAGCTCCGGACAGCAGGGGGTTGGCTACACCTTC.

The V gene is TRBV28, the J gene TRBJ2-5; the D call may be TRBD1 or TRBD2 (5 bases each). Trimming took 6 bases from V and 3 from J, leaving 14 bases between them. This CDR3 has 14 amino acids. The germline CDR1 and CDR2 sequences are MDHEN and SYDVKM. In DNA, the CDR3 is TGTGCCAGCAGAAATACCCGGGGCGAAGAGACCCAGTACTTC. This codes for CASRNTRGEETQYF.

Concerning this clonotype itself: The CDR3 does not end in the conserved phenylalanine or tryptophan, so this is likely a read error. This chain joins TRBV27 and TRBJ2-1, with D possibly TRBD2 on 6 matching bases. V was pared by 11 bases and J by 2 bases, with 13 bases between. Looked up from germline, CDR1 is MNHEY and CDR2 is SMNVEV (reference sequence). CDR3 length equals 13 residues. The CDR3 loop is CAAGMSTYNEQFL. CDR3 in DNA: TGTGCCGCGGGGATGAGTACCTACAATGAGCAGTTCTTG.

The chain employs TRBV5-1 and TRBJ1-5; D call uncertain. Trimming left V 0 bases short and J 9 bases short, with 10 bases between. Germline assignment: CDR1 SGHRS and CDR2 YFSETQ. The CDR3 is 13 amino acids. CDR3 nucleotides: TGCGCCAGCAGCTTGGATACCTACCTGCCCCAGCATTTT. Translated, it gives CASSLDTYLPQHF.

This clonotype was counted many times. The genes are TRBV4-1 and TRBJ2-7; 8 positions agree with TRBD1. The V gene's germline CDR1 is MGHRA and CDR2 YSYEKL. The CDR3 has 15 amino acids. J was trimmed by 2 bases and V by 0 bases; bases with no gene match: 3. The CDR3 nucleotides read TGCGCCAGCAGCCAAGATGAGACAGGGGCCTACGAGCAGTACTTC. Protein sequence: CASSQDETGAYEQYF.

The sample holds many counts of this clonotype. This chain links TRBV5-1 with TRBJ2-5, with 8 positions matching TRBD1. Germline V gene sequence: CDR1 SGHRS, CDR2 YFSETQ. V lost 0 bases to trimming and J lost 5 bases; unmatched junction nucleotides: 6. The CDR3 sequence is 15 residues long. CDR3 residues: CASSLETGVRETQYF. Written as DNA, the CDR3 is TGCGCCAGCAGCTTGGAGACAGGGGTGAGGGAGACCCAGTACTTC.

Of note for this clonotype: This may come from a read error, since a much larger clone is one base off. V gene TRBV7-2 combines with J gene TRBJ2-3; no clear D gene. The CDR3 has 13 residues. Germline assignment: CDR1 SGHTA and CDR2 FQGNSA. The CDR3 here is CASSSVSTDSQYF. CDR3 coding DNA: TGTGCCAGCAGCTCCGTAAGCACAGATTCGCAGTATTTT.

The chain employs TRBV12-3 or TRBV12-4 and TRBJ2-7; 8 bases agree with TRBD2. This CDR3 contains 14 residues. The V segment lost 4 bases and the J segment 3 bases; nucleotides outside the gene matches: 5. The CDR3 loop reads CASSSGGVDYEQYF. DNA of the CDR3: TGTGCCAGCAGTTCCGGGGGGGTTGACTACGAGCAGTACTTC.

This clonotype was observed a few times. The gene calls are TRBV20-1 and TRBJ2-5; D unclear. Trimming took 3 bases from V and 11 from J, leaving 19 bases between them. The CDR3 has 13 residues. Germline values: CDR1 DFQATT, CDR2 SNEGSKA (reference sequence). CDR3 in amino acids: CSASPLANWKQYF. In DNA form, the CDR3 reads TGCAGTGCTAGTCCTCTGGCAAACTGGAAGCAGTACTTC.

This clonotype was observed once. V usage is TRBV3-1 and J usage is TRBJ1-1, with 8 bases matching TRBD1. Germline CDR1 LGHDT, CDR2 YNNKEL (reference sequence). J was trimmed by 7 bases and V by 4 bases; bases with no gene match: 8. The CDR3 runs 14 residues. In DNA, the CDR3 is TGTGCCAGCAGCCCACAGGGGGGCGAGGGTGAAGCTTTCTTT. It is translated as CASSPQGGEGEAFF.

This clonotype appeared a few times. The CDR3 loop is CATSRAGLYGYTF. The CDR3, as DNA: TGTGCCACCAGCAGGGCGGGCCTCTATGGCTACACCTTC. This chain links TRBV15 with TRBJ1-2; D gene uncertain. Germline assignment: CDR1 LNHNV and CDR2 YYDKDF (reference sequence). The germline V and J ends were trimmed by 3 bases and 4 bases, with 9 bases remaining between them. CDR3 length: 13 amino acids.

CDR3 sequence: CASSLGRARTEAFF. The CDR3 DNA reads TGTGCCAGCAGCTTAGGACGGGCGAGGACTGAAGCTTTCTTT. V and J are TRBV7-8 and TRBJ1-1; D is undetermined. Trimming removed 1 base from V and 5 bases from J, with 11 bases in between. This CDR3 has 14 amino acids. Germline V gives CDR1 SGHVS, CDR2 FQNEAQ.

The chain uses TRBV11-2 and TRBJ2-3; possibly TRBD2 for D (5 bases). The CDR3 has 12 residues. Germline CDR1 SGHAT, CDR2 FQNNGV. With 4 bases removed from V and 9 bases from J, the gap between germline ends came to 11 bases. The CDR3, as DNA: TGTGCCAGCAGCTCTAGCTCGGAGACGCAGTATTTT. Its translation is CASSSSSETQYF.

The J gene is TRBJ2-1, the V gene TRBV13; 8 bases map to TRBD1. V shed 6 bases and J 6 bases; nucleotides not matched to a gene: 10. CDR3 length: 15 residues. The germline CDR1 and CDR2 sequences are PRHDT and FYEKMQ (reference sequence). Here the CDR3 reads CASRHQTGVANEQFF. CDR3 nucleotides: TGTGCCAGCAGACATCAGACAGGGGTGGCCAATGAGCAGTTCTTC.

The CDR3 DNA follows: TGTGCCACCAGAAAGGACGGAACCTACGAGCAGTACTTC. This sequence encodes CATRKDGTYEQYF. The chain couples TRBV15 to TRBJ2-5; D remains ambiguous. Near its end, the DNA agrees better with TRBJ2-7, so the J call may be wrong. CDR1 is LNHNV and CDR2 is YYDKDF in the germline V gene (reference sequence). The CDR3 covers 13 residues.

J is TRBJ2-7 and V is TRBV20-1, with 7 bases lining up with TRBD2. Germline values: CDR1 DFQATT, CDR2 SNEGSKA (reference sequence). This CDR3 has 14 amino acids. J lost 5 bases, V lost 0 bases, and 7 bases had no gene match. The CDR3 here is CSARDPGRGNEQYF. CDR3 nucleotide sequence: TGCAGTGCTAGAGATCCGGGGCGGGGGAACGAGCAGTACTTC.

The V gene is TRBV27, the J gene TRBJ2-1; D tentatively reads TRBD1 or TRBD2 (5 bases each). The germline gives CDR1 MNHEY, CDR2 SMNVEV (reference sequence). The CDR3 covers 16 residues. V lost 1 base and J lost 9, with 19 bases in between. CDR3 region: CASSLYWNEGISEQFF. CDR3 in DNA: TGTGCCAGCAGTTTATATTGGAACGAGGGGATAAGTGAGCAGTTCTTC.

The chain uses TRBV6-2 or TRBV6-3 and TRBJ2-1, with D possibly TRBD2 on 7 matching bases. V was pared by 0 bases and J by 7 bases, with 16 bases between. The germline V gene encodes CDR1 MNHEY and CDR2 SVGEGT. The CDR3 is made up of 16 amino acids. This CDR3 is CASSYSLGGAVNEQFF. CDR3 DNA: TGTGCCAGCAGTTACTCCCTGGGGGGGGCAGTGAATGAGCAGTTCTTC.